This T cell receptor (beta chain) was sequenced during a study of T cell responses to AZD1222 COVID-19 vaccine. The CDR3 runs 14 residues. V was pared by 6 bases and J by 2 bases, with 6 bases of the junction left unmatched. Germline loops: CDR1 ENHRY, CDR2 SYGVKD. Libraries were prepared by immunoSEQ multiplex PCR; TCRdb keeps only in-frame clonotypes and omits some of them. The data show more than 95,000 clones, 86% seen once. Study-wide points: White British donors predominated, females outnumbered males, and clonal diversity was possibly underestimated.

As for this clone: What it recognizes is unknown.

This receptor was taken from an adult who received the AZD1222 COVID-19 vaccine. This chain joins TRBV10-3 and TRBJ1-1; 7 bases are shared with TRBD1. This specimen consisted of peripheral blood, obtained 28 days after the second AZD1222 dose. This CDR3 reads CAIRRDRENTEAFF. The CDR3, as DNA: TGTGCCATCAGGCGGGACAGAGAAAACACTGAAGCTTTCTTT.